These 5 T cell receptor beta chains originate from one sample sequenced in a study of blood T cell repertoires in COVID-19. Sequenced by immunoSEQ multiplex PCR; TCRdb stores in-frame clones only, minus some. The sample has about 280,000 clones, 85% to 90% seen once; the top ten hold about 1.7%. Sequencing input: PBMCs or T cells enriched from blood (not recorded which). All receptors derive from a woman between 18 and 30 years old with acute COVID-19.

The chain recombines TRBV7-7 with TRBJ2-1; 8 nucleotides line up with TRBD2. Germline V CDR1 and CDR2: SSHAT, FNYEAQ (reference sequence). The CDR3 spans 12 residues. The V segment lost 11 bases and the J segment 9 bases; nucleotides outside the gene matches: 9. CDR3 sequence: CASSAGAGEQFF. The CDR3 nucleotides are TGTGCCTCCTCAGCGGGAGCGGGTGAGCAGTTCTTC.

Only one count was recorded for this clone. The genes are TRBV18 and TRBJ1-2; 9 bases line up with TRBD1. The CDR3 totals 14 residues. V shed 3 bases, J shed 4 bases, and the junction held 3 bases outside the gene matches. The germline gives CDR1 KGHSH, CDR2 LQKENI. The CDR3 sequence: CASSPGQGSYGYTF. In DNA form, the CDR3 reads TGTGCCAGCTCACCGGGACAGGGTTCCTATGGCTACACCTTC.

This sequence joins TRBV7-2 and TRBJ2-7; 7 nucleotides line up with TRBD2. Germline V gene data show CDR1 as SGHTA and CDR2 as FQGNSA. The CDR3 totals 15 residues. Unmatched junction bases numbered 7, after V lost 5 bases and J lost 0 bases. CDR3 sequence (DNA): TGTGCCAGCAGCCAAACCCGGACTAGCTCCTACGAGCAGTACTTC. Protein sequence: CASSQTRTSSYEQYF.

The CDR3 loop is CASDLAGGDNEQFF. The CDR3 region has the DNA TGTGCCAGTGACCTAGCGGGAGGTGACAATGAGCAGTTCTTC. V and J are TRBV28 and TRBJ2-1; 11 bases are a match to TRBD2. The V segment lost 9 bases and the J segment 5 bases; nucleotides outside the gene matches: 6. Germline V gene lookup returns CDR1 MDHEN and CDR2 SYDVKM. The CDR3 runs to 14 residues.

The chain employs TRBV6-5 and TRBJ1-2; D might be TRBD1 (6 bases). Germline CDR1 and CDR2: MNHEY and SVGAGI. V lost 0 bases and J 7 bases, leaving 15 bases between the germline ends. This CDR3 is built from 15 residues. Written as DNA, the CDR3 is TGTGCCAGCAGTTACTCGCGGGGGCTGGGAAGTGGCTACACCTTC. Protein: CASSYSRGLGSGYTF.